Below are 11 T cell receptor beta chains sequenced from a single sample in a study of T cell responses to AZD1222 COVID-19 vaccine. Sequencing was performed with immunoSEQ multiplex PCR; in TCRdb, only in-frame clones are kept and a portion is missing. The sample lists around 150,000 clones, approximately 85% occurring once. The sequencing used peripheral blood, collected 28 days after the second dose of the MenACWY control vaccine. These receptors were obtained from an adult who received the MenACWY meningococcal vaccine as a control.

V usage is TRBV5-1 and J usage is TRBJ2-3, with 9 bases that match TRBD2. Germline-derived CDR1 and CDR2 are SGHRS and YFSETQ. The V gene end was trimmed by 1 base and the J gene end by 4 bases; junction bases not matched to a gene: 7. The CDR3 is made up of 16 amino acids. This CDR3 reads CASSLFAGGLPDTQYF. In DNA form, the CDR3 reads TGCGCCAGCAGCTTGTTTGCGGGGGGGCTCCCAGATACGCAGTATTTT. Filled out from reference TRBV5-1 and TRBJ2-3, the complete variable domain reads KAGVTQTPRYLIKTRGQQVTLSCSPISGHRSVSWYQQTPGQGLQFLFEYFSETQRNKGNFPGRFSGRQFSNSRSEMNVSTLELGDSALYLCASSLFAGGLPDTQYFGPGTRLTVL.

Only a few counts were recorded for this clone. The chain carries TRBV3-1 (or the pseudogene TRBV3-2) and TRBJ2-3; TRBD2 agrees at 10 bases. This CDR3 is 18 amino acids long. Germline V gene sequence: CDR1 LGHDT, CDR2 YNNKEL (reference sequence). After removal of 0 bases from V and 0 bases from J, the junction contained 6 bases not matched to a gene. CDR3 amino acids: CASSQDRAGGASTDTQYF. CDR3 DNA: TGTGCCAGCAGCCAAGATAGAGCGGGAGGGGCTAGCACAGATACGCAGTATTTT.

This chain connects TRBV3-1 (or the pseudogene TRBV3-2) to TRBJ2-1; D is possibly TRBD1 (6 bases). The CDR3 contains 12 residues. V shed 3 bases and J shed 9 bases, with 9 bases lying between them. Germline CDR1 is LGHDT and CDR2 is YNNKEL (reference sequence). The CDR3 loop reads CASSHRDTEQFF. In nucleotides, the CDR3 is TGTGCCAGCAGCCACAGGGACACTGAGCAGTTCTTC.

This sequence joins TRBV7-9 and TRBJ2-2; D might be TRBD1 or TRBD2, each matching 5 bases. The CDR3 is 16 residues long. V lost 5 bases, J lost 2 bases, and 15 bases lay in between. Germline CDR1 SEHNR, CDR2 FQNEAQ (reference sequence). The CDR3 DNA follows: TGTGCCAGCAGCGTAGGGACGGAGCGAAACACCGGGGAGCTGTTTTTT. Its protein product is CASSVGTERNTGELFF.

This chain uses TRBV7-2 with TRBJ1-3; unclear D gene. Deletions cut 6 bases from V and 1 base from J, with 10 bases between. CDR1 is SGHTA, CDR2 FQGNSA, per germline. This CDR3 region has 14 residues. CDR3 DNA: TGTGCCAGCAGTAACGATTTTTCTGGAAACACCATATATTTT. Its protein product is CASSNDFSGNTIYF.

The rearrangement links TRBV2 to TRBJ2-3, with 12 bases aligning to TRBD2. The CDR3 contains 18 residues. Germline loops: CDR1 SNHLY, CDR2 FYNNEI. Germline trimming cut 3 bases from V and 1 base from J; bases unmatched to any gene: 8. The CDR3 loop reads CASSDPVTSGRGTDTQYF. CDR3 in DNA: TGTGCCAGCAGTGATCCCGTGACTAGCGGGAGAGGCACAGATACGCAGTATTTT.

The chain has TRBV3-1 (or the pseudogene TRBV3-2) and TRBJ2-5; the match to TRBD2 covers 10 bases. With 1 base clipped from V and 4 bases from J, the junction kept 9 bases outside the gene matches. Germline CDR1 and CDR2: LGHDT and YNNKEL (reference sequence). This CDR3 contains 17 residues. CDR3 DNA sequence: TGTGCCAGCAGCCAAGCAAGTAAGCGGGGGGGCCGAGAGACCCAGTACTTC. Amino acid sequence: CASSQASKRGGRETQYF.

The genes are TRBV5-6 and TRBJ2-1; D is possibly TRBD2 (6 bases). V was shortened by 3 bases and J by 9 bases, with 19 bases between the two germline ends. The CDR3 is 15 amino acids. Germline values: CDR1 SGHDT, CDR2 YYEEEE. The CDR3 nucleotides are TGTGCCAGCAGCTCGGGGGAGGTTCCCTACTTTGAGCAGTTCTTC. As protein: CASSSGEVPYFEQFF.

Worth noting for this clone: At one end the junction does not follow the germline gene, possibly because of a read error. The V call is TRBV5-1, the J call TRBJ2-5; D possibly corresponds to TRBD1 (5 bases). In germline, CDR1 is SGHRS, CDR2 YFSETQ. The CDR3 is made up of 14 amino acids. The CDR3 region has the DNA TGCGCCAGCACCTTGGACACTGACCAAGAGACCCAGTACTTC. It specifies CASTLDTDQETQYF.

This CDR3 reads CASSQMGGELFF. The CDR3, as DNA: TGTGCCAGCAGCCAGATGGGGGGGGAGCTGTTTTTT. The chain combines TRBV14 with TRBJ2-2; D remains unclear. In germline, CDR1 is SGHDN, CDR2 FVKESK. Trimming took off 3 bases at V and 8 bases at J, with 7 bases between the two ends. The CDR3 consists of 12 residues.

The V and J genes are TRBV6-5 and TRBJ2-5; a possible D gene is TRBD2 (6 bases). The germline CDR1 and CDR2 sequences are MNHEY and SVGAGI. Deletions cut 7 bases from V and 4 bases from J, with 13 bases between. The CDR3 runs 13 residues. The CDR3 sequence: CASTSNGGETQYF. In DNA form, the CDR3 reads TGTGCCAGCACCAGCAACGGGGGAGAGACCCAGTACTTC.